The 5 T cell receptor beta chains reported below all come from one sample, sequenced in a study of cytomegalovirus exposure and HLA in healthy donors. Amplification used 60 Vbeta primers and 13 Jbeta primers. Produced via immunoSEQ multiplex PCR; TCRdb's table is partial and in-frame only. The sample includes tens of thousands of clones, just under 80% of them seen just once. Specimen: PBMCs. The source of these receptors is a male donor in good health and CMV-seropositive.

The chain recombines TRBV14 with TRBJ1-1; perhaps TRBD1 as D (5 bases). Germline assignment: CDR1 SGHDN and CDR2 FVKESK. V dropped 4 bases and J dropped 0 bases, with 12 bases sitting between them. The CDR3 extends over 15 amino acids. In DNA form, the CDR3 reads TGTGCCAGCAGCCCGACAGAGAACTTGAACACTGAAGCTTTCTTT. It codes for CASSPTENLNTEAFF.

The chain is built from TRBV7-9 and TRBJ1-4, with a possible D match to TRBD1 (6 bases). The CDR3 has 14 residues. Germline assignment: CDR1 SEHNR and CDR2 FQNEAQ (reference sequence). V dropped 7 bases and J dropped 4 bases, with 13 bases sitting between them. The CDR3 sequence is CASKQGQFNEKLFF. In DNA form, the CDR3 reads TGTGCCAGCAAACAAGGACAGTTTAATGAAAAACTGTTTTTT.

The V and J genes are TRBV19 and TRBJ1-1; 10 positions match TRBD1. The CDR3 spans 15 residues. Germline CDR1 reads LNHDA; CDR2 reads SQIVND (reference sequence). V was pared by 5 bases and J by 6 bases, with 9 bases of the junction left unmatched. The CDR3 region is CASSPRTGGNPEAFF. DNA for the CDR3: TGTGCCAGTAGTCCTCGGACAGGGGGGAATCCTGAAGCTTTCTTT.

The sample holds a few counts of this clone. The CDR3 nucleotides read TGTGCCAGCAGTTATGGACTAGATACGCAGTATTTT. Translating gives CASSYGLDTQYF. The J gene is TRBJ2-3, the V gene TRBV5-8; tentatively, D is TRBD2 (5 bases). V dropped 5 bases and J dropped 5 bases, with 9 bases sitting between them. Germline CDR1 SGHTS, CDR2 YDEGEE. This CDR3 contains 12 residues.

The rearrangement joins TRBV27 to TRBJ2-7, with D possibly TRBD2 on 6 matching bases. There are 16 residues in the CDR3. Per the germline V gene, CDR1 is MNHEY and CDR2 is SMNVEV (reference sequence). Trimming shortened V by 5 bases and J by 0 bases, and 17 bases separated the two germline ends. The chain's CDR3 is CASSPRWQGGSYEQYF. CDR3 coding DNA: TGTGCCAGCAGTCCCCGTTGGCAGGGAGGCTCCTACGAGCAGTACTTC.